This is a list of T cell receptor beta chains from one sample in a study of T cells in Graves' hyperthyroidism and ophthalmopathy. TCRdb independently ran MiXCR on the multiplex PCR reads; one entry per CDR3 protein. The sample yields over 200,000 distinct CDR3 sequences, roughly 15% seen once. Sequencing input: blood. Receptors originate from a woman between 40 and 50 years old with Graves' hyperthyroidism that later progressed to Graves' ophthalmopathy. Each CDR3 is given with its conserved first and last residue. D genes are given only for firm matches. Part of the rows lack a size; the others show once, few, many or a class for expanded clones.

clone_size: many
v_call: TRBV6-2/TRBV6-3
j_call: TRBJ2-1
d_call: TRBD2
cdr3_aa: CASSFPEREGREDYNEQFF
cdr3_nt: TGTGCCAGCAGCTTCCCCGAGCGGGAGGGGCGTGAGGACTACAATGAGCAGTTCTTC

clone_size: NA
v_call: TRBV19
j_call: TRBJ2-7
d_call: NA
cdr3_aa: CASRQSRGVSYEQYF
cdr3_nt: TGTGCCAGTCGTCAGTCGCGGGGAGTGAGCTACGAGCAGTACTTC

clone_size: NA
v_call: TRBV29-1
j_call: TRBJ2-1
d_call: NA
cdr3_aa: CSAEDGGEQFF
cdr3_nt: TGCAGCGCCGAGGACGGGGGAGAGCAGTTCTTC

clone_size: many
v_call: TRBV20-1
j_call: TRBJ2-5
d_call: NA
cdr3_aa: CSATPDRLEETQYF
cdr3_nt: TGCAGTGCGACCCCCGACAGGCTAGAAGAGACCCAGTACTTC

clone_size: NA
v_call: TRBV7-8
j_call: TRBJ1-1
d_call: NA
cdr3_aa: CASTPPEGWSAEAFF
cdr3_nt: TGTGCCAGCACCCCACCCGAGGGCTGGAGCGCTGAAGCTTTCTTT

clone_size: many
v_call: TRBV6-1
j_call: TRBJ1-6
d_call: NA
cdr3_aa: CASSEGGVWSPLHF
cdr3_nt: TGTGCCAGCAGTGAAGGGGGGGTTTGGTCACCCCTCCACTTT

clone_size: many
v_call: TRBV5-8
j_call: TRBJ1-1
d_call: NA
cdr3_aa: CASSLALRTDMNTEAFF
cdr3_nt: TGTGCCAGCAGCTTGGCCCTACGGACAGACATGAACACTGAAGCTTTCTTT

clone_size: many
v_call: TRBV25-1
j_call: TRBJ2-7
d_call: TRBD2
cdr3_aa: CASSDRLAGGYEQYF
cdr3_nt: TGTGCCAGCAGTGATAGACTAGCGGGAGGCTACGAGCAGTACTTC

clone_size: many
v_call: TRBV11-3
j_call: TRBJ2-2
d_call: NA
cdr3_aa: CASSLDHSRTANTGELFF
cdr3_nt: TGTGCCAGCAGCTTAGATCATTCAAGGACAGCGAACACCGGGGAGCTGTTTTTT

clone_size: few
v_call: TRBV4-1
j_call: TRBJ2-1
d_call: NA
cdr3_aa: CASSQVLSDEQFF
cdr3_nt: TGCGCCAGCAGCCAAGTTTTGTCGGACGAGCAGTTCTTC

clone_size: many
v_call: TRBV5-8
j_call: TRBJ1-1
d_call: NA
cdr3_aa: CASSLVQSGATEAFF
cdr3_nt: TGTGCCAGCAGCTTGGTCCAGTCAGGGGCCACTGAAGCTTTCTTT

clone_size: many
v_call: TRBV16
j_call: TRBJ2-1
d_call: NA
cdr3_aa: CASSLLYEQFF
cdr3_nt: TGTGCCAGCAGCCTTCTCTATGAGCAGTTCTTC

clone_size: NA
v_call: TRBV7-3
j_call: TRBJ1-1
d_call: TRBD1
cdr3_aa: CASSLSRTGRTEAFF
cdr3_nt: TGTGCCAGCAGCTTATCCCGGACAGGGAGGACTGAAGCTTTCTTT

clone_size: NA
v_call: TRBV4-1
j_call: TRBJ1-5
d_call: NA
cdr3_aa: CASSRALITQPQHF
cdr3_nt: TGCGCCAGCAGCCGAGCACTCATTACCCAGCCCCAGCATTTT

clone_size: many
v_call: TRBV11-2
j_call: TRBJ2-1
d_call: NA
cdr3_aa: CASSRTGSSYNEQFF
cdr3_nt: TGTGCCAGCAGCCGGACTGGTAGCTCCTACAATGAGCAGTTCTTC

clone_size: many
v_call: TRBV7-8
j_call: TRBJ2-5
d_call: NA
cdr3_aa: CASRDQAVLRGMGYETQYF
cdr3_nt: TGTGCCAGCAGGGACCAGGCCGTTCTCAGGGGTATGGGGTATGAGACCCAGTACTTC

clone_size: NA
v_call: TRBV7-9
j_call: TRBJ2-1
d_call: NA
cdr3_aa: CASSFGPPTYNEQFF
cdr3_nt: TGTGCCAGCAGCTTCGGACCGCCGACCTACAATGAGCAGTTCTTC

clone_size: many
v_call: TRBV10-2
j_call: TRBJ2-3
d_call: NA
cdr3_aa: CASTVVALDTQYF
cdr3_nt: TGCGCCAGCACGGTAGTAGCGCTTGATACGCAGTATTTT

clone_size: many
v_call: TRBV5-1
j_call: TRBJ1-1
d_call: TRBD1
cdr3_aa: CASSPRDSNTEAFF
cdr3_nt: TGCGCCAGCAGCCCACGGGACAGCAACACTGAAGCTTTCTTT

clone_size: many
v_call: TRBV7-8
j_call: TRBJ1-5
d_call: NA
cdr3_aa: CASSLEVGGRQPQHF
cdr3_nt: TGTGCCAGCAGCTTAGAAGTTGGGGGAAGACAGCCCCAGCATTTT

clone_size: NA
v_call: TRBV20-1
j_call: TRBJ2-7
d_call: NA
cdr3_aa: CSASFAGSHSEHYF
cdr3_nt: TGCAGTGCTAGTTTTGCGGGATCCCACTCCGAGCACTACTTC

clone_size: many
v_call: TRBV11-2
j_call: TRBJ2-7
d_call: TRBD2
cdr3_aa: CASSELVGLAITYEQYF
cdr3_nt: TGTGCCAGCAGCGAATTAGTGGGACTAGCTATAACCTACGAGCAGTACTTC

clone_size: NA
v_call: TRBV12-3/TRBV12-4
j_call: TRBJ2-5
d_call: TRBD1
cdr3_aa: CARRRDRGPLGTQYF
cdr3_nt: TGTGCCCGCAGGAGGGACAGGGGGCCTTTGGGGACCCAGTACTTC

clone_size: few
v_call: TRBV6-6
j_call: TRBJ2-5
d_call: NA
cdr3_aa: CASSYVFQETQYF
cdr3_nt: TGTGCCAGCAGTTACGTATTCCAAGAGACCCAGTACTTC

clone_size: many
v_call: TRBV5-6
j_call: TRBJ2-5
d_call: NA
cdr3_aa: CASSLEVVGPETQYF
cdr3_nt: TGTGCCAGCAGCTTGGAAGTGGTGGGCCCGGAGACCCAGTACTTC

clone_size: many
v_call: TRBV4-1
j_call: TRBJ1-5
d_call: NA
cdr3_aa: CASSHPWGRGREPQHF
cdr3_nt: TGCGCCAGCAGCCATCCCTGGGGGAGGGGTCGTGAGCCCCAGCATTTT

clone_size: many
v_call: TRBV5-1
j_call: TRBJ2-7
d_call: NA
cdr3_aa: CASSFGNYEQYF
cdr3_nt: TGCGCCAGCAGCTTCGGAAACTACGAGCAGTACTTC